The 9 T cell receptor beta chains reported below all come from one sample, sequenced in a study of blood T cells in healthy people across ages. Primed by a sample-barcoded 5' primer and a J-beta primer mix, a second PCR proceeded for about 7 to 11 cycles. Via MiXCR, TCRdb re-called the 5' RACE reads, giving one row per CDR3 protein. Of around 1,500,000 distinct CDR3 sequences in the sample, roughly 28% were seen once. Sequenced input: blood. The receptors derive from a woman aged 25 to 39 in good health.

This clonotype was detected once. With a much larger clone just one base away, this may be a read error. V and J are TRBV7-3 and TRBJ1-2, with D perhaps TRBD1 (5 bases). The CDR3 has 13 amino acids. In germline, CDR1 is SGHTA, CDR2 FQGTGA. V gave up 5 bases and J gave up 4 bases, with 11 bases separating them. The CDR3: CASSPGLIYGYTF. In DNA form, the CDR3 reads TGTGCCAGCAGCCCGGGACTGATCTATGGCTACACCTTC.

This clonotype was found many times. V is TRBV7-9 and J is TRBJ2-5; no clear D gene. The V end lost 5 bases, the J end lost 2 bases, and 12 bases lay between the germline ends. This CDR3 is built from 14 residues. The germline gives CDR1 SEHNR, CDR2 FQNEAQ (reference sequence). The CDR3 reads CASSHPLGQETQYF. In DNA form, the CDR3 reads TGTGCCAGCAGCCACCCGCTAGGGCAAGAGACCCAGTACTTC.

The chain combines TRBV4-3 with TRBJ1-1; possible D gene TRBD1, 5 bases. This CDR3 spans 15 amino acids. With 0 bases removed from V and 7 bases from J, the gap between germline ends came to 15 bases. The germline V gene encodes CDR1 LGHNA and CDR2 YSLEER. The CDR3 is CASSQDRMGQSEAFF. The CDR3, as DNA: TGCGCCAGCAGCCAAGATCGGATGGGGCAGAGTGAAGCTTTCTTT.

This clonotype was seen a few times. This rearrangement joins TRBV20-1 to TRBJ2-3, with 7 bases matching TRBD2. CDR3 size: 13 residues. V lost 5 bases, J lost 5 bases, and 7 bases stayed unmatched. Germline V gene sequence: CDR1 DFQATT, CDR2 SNEGSKA (reference sequence). The CDR3 coding sequence is TGCAGTGCTCCCGGACTAGTTTTAGATACGCAGTATTTT. Residues: CSAPGLVLDTQYF.

Remarks on this clonotype: This may be a read error, as it is one base from a much larger clone. V is TRBV20-1 and J is TRBJ1-2; 7 nucleotides match TRBD1. This CDR3 region has 14 residues. After removal of 3 bases from V and 4 bases from J, the junction contained 8 bases not matched to a gene. Germline V gene data show CDR1 as DFQATT and CDR2 as SNEGSKA (reference sequence). CDR3: CSASSTGSSYGYTF. CDR3 DNA sequence: TGCAGTGCTAGTTCGACAGGGAGCAGCTATGGCTACACCTTC.

J is TRBJ2-3 and V is TRBV20-1; tentative D call: TRBD2 (6 bases). CDR1 DFQATT and CDR2 SNEGSKA come from the germline V gene (reference sequence). This CDR3 is built from 18 residues. Trimming stripped 6 bases from V and 10 bases from J, with 35 bases between. The chain's CDR3 is CSAYMDTGLHGPLGAQYF. The DNA of the CDR3 is TGCAGTGCCTATATGGACACGGGACTCCACGGGCCATTAGGTGCGCAGTATTTT.

The chain is built from TRBV12-3 or TRBV12-4 and TRBJ1-2; D is unresolved. Trimming shortened V by 10 bases and J by 7 bases, and 19 bases separated the two germline ends. The CDR3 runs to 13 residues. DNA of the CDR3: TGTGCCATCACTCGGGCAGGTGGACCTGGCTACACCTTC. It encodes CAITRAGGPGYTF.

The sample holds a few counts of this clonotype. The rearrangement links TRBV7-2 to TRBJ2-3; 7 bases are shared with TRBD2. The CDR3 is 15 residues long. The trim removed 1 base at V and 4 bases at J, leaving 5 bases unmatched. The germline V gene has CDR1 SGHTA and CDR2 FQGNSA. CDR3 protein: CASSLGTSFADTQYF. The DNA of the CDR3 is TGTGCCAGCAGCTTAGGGACTAGTTTCGCAGATACGCAGTATTTT.

This clonotype was detected ten times or more. This chain uses TRBV7-3 with TRBJ1-2; 9 bases are a match to TRBD1. J lost 8 bases, V lost 5 bases, and 9 bases had no gene match. The V gene's germline CDR1 is SGHTA and CDR2 FQGTGA. CDR3 length: 14 residues. The CDR3 spells CASSIDRGVGGYTF. CDR3 coding DNA: TGTGCCAGCAGCATAGACAGGGGGGTTGGAGGCTACACCTTC.